A single TCR beta chain is shown here with its context. Its antigen is currently not known. No base quality information exists; no much larger clone differs at one position. The sample originates from a study of cytomegalovirus exposure and HLA in healthy donors (TCRdb year 2017). Looking at the study overall: An earlier analysis of approximately 600 of the donors reported 250 to 300 Gb of sequence data and some 120 million unique TCR beta sequences from 150 million to 200 million T cells. Typing coverage varied by locus: roughly 620-640 donors for A, B, C, DRB1 and DQB1; around 560 for DQA1; about 570 for DPA1; approximately 490 for DPB1. The study profiled the T cell repertoires of some 610 subjects by immunosequencing and related them to cytomegalovirus serostatus. The study combined high-throughput TCR immunosequencing, statistical association of individual TCRs with disease status, and machine learning to predict cytomegalovirus infection status. All discovery cohort repertoires had been generated on a single sequencing platform. Several DR-DQ haplotypes were treated as single units for association and clustering because of strong linkage in the cohort. An earlier analysis of around 580 of the donors used high-throughput TCR beta sequencing to judge whether each TCR beta V gene segment behaved as functional or pseudogenic. A later analysis re-examined previously published TCR beta repertoires from about 700 donors and added high-resolution HLA genotyping to investigate patterns of TCR occurrence. Alongside the repertoire data, information on donor age, sex, ethnicity and CMV serostatus was compiled. Besides the first cohort of 666 subjects, a separate validation cohort made up of 120 different subjects was used. A later genetic analysis used genome-wide SNP genotypes for 398 of the 666 donors, treating that subset as a discovery cohort. HLA typing included class I and class II loci at four-digit resolution. Among approximately 370 genotyped donors of the cohort, an average of approximately 200,000 unique TCR beta nucleotide sequences was sequenced per donor, of which 15% to 20% were non-productive. Approximately 300 gigabases of sequencing data and 70 million to 100 million unique TCR sequences made up an early release that covered about 640 HLA-typed donors. The genetic ancestry cluster associated with self-reported Caucasian donors included 70% to 85% of the 398 genotyped donors. Rather than using new phenotypic data, the later analysis identified candidate immune exposures from TCR beta sequences and from how often those sequences occurred across donors. The aim of the study was to test whether cataloging public T cell receptors could identify signatures of past pathogen exposure.

Library creation used the immunoSEQ multiplex PCR assay. For the multiplex PCR, a mixture combining 60 forward primers for TCR Vbeta segments and 13 reverse primers for TCR Jbeta segments was used. The CDR3 region of rearranged TCR beta genes was amplified from genomic DNA by a multiplex PCR assay. Amplified TCR beta libraries were sequenced as 87-base-pair reads on the Illumina HiSeq System. For the original study's pipeline: In a later analysis, 80 million or so unique TCR beta chains were counted across the roughly 610 repertoires, and approximately 9.9 million of these chains were shared by at least two donors. A nearest-neighbor algorithm error-corrected the raw reads and collapsed the reads into unique sequences, merging closely related sequences to remove PCR and sequencing errors. Alignment of CDR3 sequences to IMGT reference sequences was used to assign V, D and J gene segments. Each retained sequence needed at least a six-nucleotide match to both a V gene segment and a J gene segment. Rearrangements were called productive when the CDR3 lacked stop codons and stayed in frame with V and J; all others were non-productive. CDR3 was defined according to IMGT convention as the region running from the second conserved V-encoded cysteine to the conserved J-encoded phenylalanine. In an earlier analysis of around 570 of the donors, sequences lacking an unambiguous match to a single V gene segment were excluded. An earlier analysis of 450 to 650 of the donors called V segments functional above 56.7% productive rearrangements and segregating when the between-donor standard deviation exceeded 5%. A statistical classification framework was built for diagnosing cytomegalovirus status from the catalog of TCR beta chain sequences. V and J gene assignment, in a later analysis, came from comparing TCR nucleotide sequences with IMGT/GENE-DB human TR gene sequences. The TCRdist pipeline was used in a later analysis to assign CDR3 sequences and most-parsimonious VDJ recombination scenarios. In a later analysis, every TCR beta chain was defined by the combination of its CDR3 amino acid sequence and its V-gene family, and reads without a unique V-gene family were dropped. In a later analysis, a few hundred highly shared, low-generation-probability nucleotide sequences were removed to address suspected cross-contamination and a sequencing artifact. In a later analysis, a clonal expansion index for each public chain was calculated from normalized within-repertoire ranks of inferred template counts. A later analysis computed generation probabilities with a VDJ recombination model fitted to out-of-frame rearrangements, and checked the results against IGoR. Hypergeometric tests were used in a later analysis to score TCR-TCR, TCR-HLA and TCR-CMV co-occurrence, with a repertoire-size bias correction applied to the TCR pairs. A later analysis estimated false discovery rates by permuting HLA or CMV assignments 20 times. In a later analysis, co-occurring TCRs were grouped using DBSCAN, and TCRdist sequence similarity was added for clustering within HLA-allele-positive subsets. For co-occurrence clustering, repertoires with fewer than 30,000 or more than 120,000 public chains were excluded, along with five or six repertoires with anomalous nucleotide sharing. TCRdb stores this immuneACCESS table with in-frame sequences only. Part of the clones is absent; in the studies checked, under half of the shortfall reflects unresolved V genes, and no reason is known for the rest. The V and J calls and clone size were taken over from that table, and D and trimming were inferred from the DNA. The sample data list about 170,000 clones, and 76% of these were observed just once. The ten largest clones take up roughly 0.82% of the sample.

In total, roughly 710 healthy bone marrow donors made up the cohort. At the time of sampling, every cohort member was nominally healthy, though immune exposures that went unrecorded were likely present. The donor tested CMV seronegative, placing the donor among the 300 to 400 seronegative members of the cohort. A peripheral blood sample was provided by each donor, and peripheral blood mononuclear cells were used for TCR beta sequencing. The Qiagen DNeasy Blood Extraction Kit was used to extract genomic DNA from the blood cell samples. In the germline V gene (reference sequence), CDR1 corresponds to MNHEY and CDR2 to SMNVEV. Cut back by 7 bases and 1 base, the V and J ends lie 13 bases apart. Measured from the cysteine to the phenylalanine, the CDR3 is 15 residues long. Kept here is only the CDR3 DNA, which spans 45 bases and is read in frame from base 1. Results and caveats for the whole study, not just this receptor: According to the authors, the approach could potentially be generalized to other disease states and immunological phenotypes. A later analysis associated some 17,000 TCR beta sequences with specific HLA alleles at a false discovery rate of 0.05. A later analysis found that most CMV-associated TCR beta chains appeared HLA-restricted, with HLA associations seemingly driven largely by CMV exposure. A group of highly shared sequence variants was considered likely to be a technical artifact of the sequencing pipeline. In a later analysis, the rate of TCR association differed among HLA loci, with DRB1 alleles having the most associated TCRs and HLA-C alleles having the fewest. About 17 rarely observed V segments, including chromosome 9 orphons, were excluded from the earlier analysis of about 600 of the donors because counts were too low. Most TCR sequences were seen in very few donors, while some public TCRs were found in many individuals. A later analysis reported that several top co-occurrence clusters appeared linked to parvovirus B19, influenza, CMV and Epstein-Barr virus. In vitro tests confirmed that a few of the cytomegalovirus-associated TCR beta chains recognize cytomegalovirus antigens. HLA typing was unavailable for some donors at each locus, so association tests used only the typed subset. Correlated functional status among segregating V segments might reflect linkage disequilibrium, but an unknown experimental factor could not be ruled out. Only TCR beta chains were sequenced in this cohort, and the absence of alpha or paired-chain data limited detectable features. A further reported finding was that TCR beta sequences accurately predicted the HLA-A and HLA-B alleles for most subjects in the first cohort. CMV serostatus was the only immune exposure information available for the cohort. An earlier analysis of roughly 570 of the donors showed that most TCR beta V segments appeared in productive rearrangements either about 90% or about 30% of the time, which broadly matched IMGT annotations. The classifier was reported to diagnose cytomegalovirus status with high specificity and sensitivity in both the original and validation cohorts. In a later analysis, HLA-associated TCR beta chains were found to be more clonally expanded and to have lower generation probabilities than equally common non-associated chains. The study gave a list of about 150 TCR beta chains associated with cytomegalovirus. A later genetic analysis associated a missense DCLRE1C variant with V-gene and J-gene trimming of TCR beta chains, and an independent cohort replicated the association. Roughly uniform sequencing depth across donors was assumed in presence/absence analyses, although this assumption may not hold. In a later genetic analysis, fewer N-insertions in productive TCRs were reported among donors in an Asian-associated ancestry cluster than the roughly 710-donor mean. When HLA alleles, especially DR and DQ, strongly co-occurred, attributing TCR associations to individual alleles was difficult. Because the 87-base-pair reads could not distinguish some IMGT-functional V segments, including TRBV6-2 and TRBV6-3, those segments were excluded.

The TCR sequence derives from a female donor in good health and CMV-seronegative. The sample comprised PBMCs. Here the chain combines TRBV27 and TRBJ2-2, with a weak D call of TRBD2 (5 bases match). The CDR3 has the sequence CASKGSGVNTGELFF. The sequence in DNA is TGTGCCAGCAAAGGGAGCGGTGTGAACACCGGGGAGCTGTTTTTT.